What follows are 16 T cell receptor beta chains derived from one specimen sequenced in a study of CD8 T cells in ankylosing spondylitis. TCRdb ran MiXCR on the 5' RACE reads and lists one entry per CDR3 protein. Of 200,000 to 300,000 distinct CDR3 sequences listed, roughly a tenth are singletons. The sample consisted of blood, either unsorted or a sorted T cell fraction (not recorded which). These receptors were obtained from a male donor with ankylosing spondylitis or in good health (not recorded which).

This clonotype has ten or more counts. The rearrangement links TRBV7-2 to TRBJ2-7; 9 nucleotides line up with TRBD1. This CDR3 spans 14 amino acids. Trimming removed 8 bases from V and 6 bases from J; junction bases left unmatched: 11. Per the germline V gene, CDR1 is SGHTA and CDR2 is FQGNSA. The CDR3 here is CASVPGQGWREQYF. The CDR3, as DNA: TGTGCCAGCGTTCCGGGACAGGGTTGGCGCGAGCAGTACTTC.

The V call is TRBV11-2, the J call TRBJ2-1; D is possibly TRBD2 (6 bases). Germline values: CDR1 SGHAT, CDR2 FQNNGV. The CDR3 is made up of 15 amino acids. The ends were cut back, 2 bases at V and 13 bases at J, with 21 bases in the middle. CDR3 amino acids: CASSLRDSTAFPQFF. CDR3 DNA sequence: TGTGCCAGCAGCTTAAGGGACTCTACCGCATTTCCTCAGTTCTTC.

The gene calls are TRBV5-6 and TRBJ1-5; D may be TRBD1 (5 bases). Trimming took 0 bases from V and 1 from J, leaving 11 bases between them. Germline loops: CDR1 SGHDT, CDR2 YYEEEE. The CDR3 is 16 residues long. CDR3 sequence reads: CASSLDSKGSNQPQHF. The CDR3 DNA reads as TGTGCCAGCAGCTTGGACTCCAAGGGGAGCAATCAGCCCCAGCATTTT.

Written as DNA, the CDR3 is TGTGCCAGCAGTCTTCCCGGGACATACTATGGCTACACCTTC. Its translation is CASSLPGTYYGYTF. The chain is built from TRBV4-2 and TRBJ1-2; possible D gene TRBD1, 6 bases. There are 14 residues in the CDR3. V was shortened by 6 bases and J by 3 bases, with 14 bases between the two germline ends. Per the germline V gene, CDR1 is LGHNA and CDR2 is YNFKEQ.

This clonotype was recorded a few times. The chain recombines TRBV5-1 with TRBJ1-6; 7 bases line up with TRBD1. Germline CDR1 reads SGHRS; CDR2 reads YFSETQ. V lost 0 bases, J lost 10 bases, and 7 bases stayed unmatched. This CDR3 is 15 amino acids long. CDR3 amino acids: CASSLDPGGESPLHF. DNA for the CDR3: TGCGCCAGCAGCTTGGACCCAGGGGGAGAGTCACCCCTCCACTTT. Filled out from reference TRBV5-1 and TRBJ1-6, the complete variable domain reads KAGVTQTPRYLIKTRGQQVTLSCSPISGHRSVSWYQQTPGQGLQFLFEYFSETQRNKGNFPGRFSGRQFSNSRSEMNVSTLELGDSALYLCASSLDPGGESPLHFGNGTRLTVT.

This clonotype was recorded at least ten times. The V and J genes are TRBV12-3 or TRBV12-4 and TRBJ2-1; tentative D call: TRBD2 (5 bases). With 3 bases removed from V and 6 bases from J, the gap between germline ends came to 12 bases. This CDR3 is 14 amino acids long. CDR3 loop: CASSFRRGPNEQFF. The CDR3 nucleotides are TGTGCCAGCAGTTTCAGGCGAGGGCCCAATGAGCAGTTCTTC.

The chain joins TRBV14 to TRBJ1-1; D gene unclear. The V end was cut by 5 bases, the J end by 1 base, with 8 bases between. Germline V lookup: CDR1 SGHDN, CDR2 FVKESK. This CDR3 has 13 residues. CDR3 amino acids: CASSGPGNTEAFF. The CDR3 DNA reads as TGTGCCAGCAGCGGACCAGGGAACACTGAAGCTTTCTTT.

This clonotype was seen at least ten times. The chain carries TRBV10-3 and TRBJ1-3, with D possibly matching TRBD1 (5 bases). This CDR3 is built from 15 residues. V lost 3 bases to trimming and J lost 0 bases, with 9 bases between them. Germline-derived CDR1 and CDR2 are ENHRY and SYGVKD. In DNA form, the CDR3 reads TGTGCCATCAGTGACGGGACCGACTCTGGAAACACCATATATTTT. This gives the protein CAISDGTDSGNTIYF.

This clonotype has at least ten counts. The rearrangement links TRBV7-9 to TRBJ2-1, with D unclear. CDR1 SEHNR and CDR2 FQNEAQ come from the germline V gene (reference sequence). The CDR3 consists of 16 residues. Deletions cut 0 bases from V and 7 bases from J, with 16 bases between. The CDR3 coding sequence is TGTGCCAGCAGCTTAGCGGCTCAGGTCCCCGGGAATGAGCAGTTCTTC. Residues: CASSLAAQVPGNEQFF. Full variable domain (remainder filled in from reference TRBV7-9 and TRBJ2-1): DTGVSQNPRHKITKRGQNVTFRCDPISEHNRLYWYRQTLGQGPEFLTYFQNEAQLEKSRLLSDRFSAERPKGSFSTLEIQRTEQGDSAMYLCASSLAAQVPGNEQFFGPGTRLTVL.

This clonotype has ten or more counts. The J gene is TRBJ2-6, the V gene TRBV4-2; a weak D match, TRBD1 (6 bases). V was clipped by 0 bases and J by 3 bases, with 15 bases between them. Germline V gives CDR1 LGHNA, CDR2 YNFKEQ. The CDR3 runs 18 residues. The CDR3 region is CASSQDPQGRGGANVLTF. The CDR3 DNA follows: TGTGCCAGCAGCCAAGATCCACAGGGACGAGGTGGGGCCAACGTCCTGACTTTC.

This clonotype was seen repeatedly, ten times or more. The J gene is TRBJ1-2, the V gene TRBV12-1; TRBD1, the table's D call, lacks a check against the DNA. TRBV12-1 is a pseudogene. This CDR3 contains 14 residues. The CDR3 here is CASSSGQGVDGYTF. CDR3 bases: TGTGCCAGCAGCTCGGGACAGGGGGTTGATGGCTACACCTTC.

This clonotype appeared many times. The chain carries TRBV12-3 or TRBV12-4 and TRBJ2-1, with D maybe TRBD2 (6 bases). There are 16 residues in the CDR3. Trimming removed 1 base from V and 1 base from J, with 11 bases in between. The CDR3 sequence is CASSLGAGWSYNEQFF. CDR3 bases: TGTGCCAGCAGTTTAGGGGCGGGGTGGTCCTACAATGAGCAGTTCTTC.

There are many counts of this clonotype. The V call is TRBV25-1, the J call TRBJ1-2; TRBD1 is a possible D gene (5 bases). Germline CDR1 MGHDK, CDR2 SYGVNS. The CDR3 has 15 amino acids. V was cut by 1 base and J by 8 bases, with 17 bases left in between. The CDR3 spells CASSESRGPIGGYTF. The CDR3 DNA is TGTGCCAGCAGTGAATCGAGGGGCCCTATCGGCGGCTACACCTTC.

This clonotype was picked up many times. The V call is TRBV20-1, the J call TRBJ1-1, with D hard to call. The CDR3 runs 12 residues. Germline-derived CDR1 and CDR2 are DFQATT and SNEGSKA (reference sequence). V lost 5 bases to trimming and J lost 0 bases, with 7 bases between them. Here the CDR3 DNA reads TGCAGTGCTCTTAATTTGAACACTGAAGCTTTCTTT. Its protein product is CSALNLNTEAFF.

This clonotype was observed many times. This sequence joins TRBV15 and TRBJ1-2, with D possibly being TRBD1 (6 bases). The germline gives CDR1 LNHNV, CDR2 YYDKDF (reference sequence). The CDR3 has 16 amino acids. Trimming stripped 0 bases from V and 4 bases from J, with 15 bases between. Here the CDR3 reads CATSREDSRSGYGYTF. CDR3 nucleotides: TGTGCCACCAGCAGAGAGGACAGTCGTTCCGGCTATGGCTACACCTTC.

This clonotype was counted once. J is TRBJ1-4 and V is TRBV7-2; D unclear. This CDR3 is 14 amino acids long. Germline V gives CDR1 SGHTA, CDR2 FQGNSA. Trimming left V 5 bases short and J 3 bases short, with 10 bases between. The DNA of the CDR3 is TGTGCCAGCAGCCCATTGGGCCCTAATGAAAAACTGTTTTTT. Protein: CASSPLGPNEKLFF. The entire variable domain, with the rest obtained from reference TRBV7-2 and TRBJ1-4, is as follows: GAGVSQSPSNKVTEKGKDVELRCDPISGHTALYWYRQSLGQGLEFLIYFQGNSAPDKSGLPSDRFSAERTGGSVSTLTIQRTQQEDSAVYLCASSPLGPNEKLFFGSGTQLSVL.